The source of this T cell receptor beta chain is a study of cytomegalovirus exposure and HLA in healthy donors. The PCR used 60 Vbeta and 13 Jbeta primers. The data were produced by immunoSEQ multiplex PCR, yet TCRdb's version contains in-frame clones alone and is incomplete. The table records 200,000 to 250,000 clones, about 79% of them present only once. Germline-derived CDR1 and CDR2 are SGHDT and YYEEEE. V was pared by 4 bases and J by 2 bases, with 14 bases of the junction left unmatched. This CDR3 spans 18 amino acids. The chain is built from TRBV5-6 and TRBJ2-3, with TRBD1 matching 9 bases. This receptor was obtained from a man aged 18 to 30 in good health and CMV-seronegative. The sequenced material came from PBMCs. The CDR3 loop is CASSPLGQGQSPTDTQYF. For the CDR3, the DNA is TGTGCCAGCAGCCCCTTGGGACAGGGCCAAAGTCCCACAGATACGCAGTATTTT.